The entry below describes one TCR beta chain. Its antigen is not identified. This sample is drawn from a study of cytomegalovirus exposure and HLA in healthy donors. Study-wide results and limits: Cytomegalovirus status was reportedly diagnosed by the classifier with high sensitivity and specificity. Follow-up analysis later connected one missense variant in DCLRE1C with trimming of TCR beta V- and J-genes. Follow-up analysis found HLA locus-dependent TCR association rates, highest for DRB1 and lowest for HLA-C.

CDR1 is LNHDA, CDR2 SQIVND, per germline (reference sequence). The CDR3 length is 13 residues. V was trimmed by 5 bases and J by 4 bases, leaving 8 bases between them. The PCR was carried out with 60 Vbeta primers and 13 Jbeta primers. Assay: immunoSEQ multiplex PCR; the TCRdb copy retains only in-frame clones and omits some. The profile shows over 150,000 clones, approximately 71% of them singletons. This TCR derives from a male donor in good health and CMV-seronegative. V gene TRBV19 combines with J gene TRBJ2-2, with D possibly TRBD1 on 5 matching bases. What was sequenced was PBMCs. CDR3 sequence (DNA): TGTGCCAGTAGTGGCCAGGGCACCGGGGAGCTGTTTTTT. Protein sequence: CASSGQGTGELFF.